The sequence of this TCR beta chain was determined in a study of CD8 T cells in Susac syndrome. Random hexamers served to reverse transcribe roughly 0.5 to 1 ug RNA. TCRdb reprocessed the immunoSEQ multiplex PCR reads with MiXCR, giving one entry per CDR3 protein. The table lists hundreds of thousands of distinct CDR3 sequences, approximately 85% of them singletons, with approximately 0.2% in the top ten. The CDR3 totals 16 residues. CDR1 and CDR2 from the germline V gene are MNHEY and SMNVEV (reference sequence). J lost 9 bases, V lost 5 bases, and 12 bases had no gene match. This clonotype was sampled from a human donor with multiple sclerosis. The chain employs TRBV27 and TRBJ1-6; 8 bases align to TRBD1. The specimen was CD8+ T cells from PBMCs. The CDR3 coding sequence is TGTGCCAGCAGTCACACCAGTCAGGGGGCGTTTTCACCCCTCCACTTT. It codes for CASSHTSQGAFSPLHF.